This entry is about one TCR beta chain. This clonotype was detected many times. It lacks a known antigen. No much larger clone exists at a distance of one base, and base qualities are not known. From a lookup of the germline V gene, CDR1 and CDR2 are SGHTA and FQGNSA. The CDR3 sequence holds 15 residues, the cysteine and phenylalanine included. Only the CDR3 part of the read is kept: 45 bases, read in frame from the first base. The sample originates from a study of blood T cells in healthy people across ages (dated by TCRdb to between 2014 and 2017). Turning to the overall study: In model experiments, template switching captured roughly one uniquely barcoded TCR beta cDNA molecule for every two T cells. Age-related changes in TCR beta repertoire diversity were measured in the study by deep sequencing normalized with unique cDNA molecular identifiers. The donors were divided into four age groups: young (average roughly 17 years), middle-aged (about 41), aged (about 60) and long-lived (more than 75). To avoid experimental bias, donors of different ages were randomly spread across the sequencing lanes. The study analyzed two additional independent replicas of 1 million unique cDNA reads from the same blood draw for two donors, one aged 18 to 29 and one aged 80 or older.

The approximately 40 donors, aged about 6 to 95 years, were systemically healthy Caucasian individuals from Russia. Each donor gave 8.5 to 10 milliliters of peripheral blood, collected into EDTA-treated Vacutainer tubes. Ficoll-Paque density-gradient centrifugation was used to isolate PBMCs, with at least 6.5 million obtained per sample. Trizol reagent was used to extract total RNA from PBMCs, with at least 6 micrograms per sample. For every donor, an aliquot of PBMCs went through flow cytometry to measure the percentages of naive CD45RAhigh/CD27high T cells. Results and caveats for the whole study, not just this receptor: The percentage of naive T cells measured by flow cytometry correlated strongly with observed TCR beta diversity. Because the CMV infection status of the donors was unknown, age-related changes in expanded clonotypes may potentially have been confounded. Estimates of total diversity based on one million sequenced T cells were considered lower bounds and underestimates. Compared with the aged group, more naive CD4+ T cells, fewer expanded clones and increased TCR diversity were shown by the long-lived group, suggesting age selection. Observed TCR beta diversity per million T cells fell roughly linearly with age, and a significant reduction was already apparent by age around 39. Because profiling used bulk unsorted PBMCs, naive and antigen-experienced compartments could not be compared conclusively.

The library was prepared using 5' RACE. This sample was sequenced with an Illumina HiSeq 2500. A second PCR of roughly 6 to 11 cycles was run with a J-beta primer mix and a sample-barcoded 5' primer. A template-switch 5' adaptor carrying 12 random nucleotides introduced a unique molecular identifier onto each TCR beta cDNA molecule. Each sample yielded at least 3 million CDR3-containing paired-end reads. First-strand cDNA synthesis was performed from all RNA using the Mint cDNA synthesis kit, with priming by a TRBC-specific oligonucleotide. Following uracil-DNA glycosylase treatment, a first 18-cycle PCR with universal primers M1SS and BC2_uni_R was performed on all cDNA. The authors' pipeline ran thus. Normalization of each sample was performed by random selection of 1 million high-quality reads, each carrying a distinct molecular identifier. Instead of being binned into consensus sequences, reads with shared molecular identifiers were discarded. MiTCR, with a Q25 quality threshold and the strictest error-elimination algorithm, was used for CDR3 identification, clonotype clustering and error correction. A nonparametric unseen species model with Euler transformation was used to estimate a lower bound on total TCR beta diversity. TCRdb's own reprocessing of the public reads used fastp at Q25 and MiXCR and kept productive beta chains. Every entry covers one CDR3 protein and lists the most common genes and DNA from its rows. What appears here as the V and J calls and clone size reflects TCRdb's work, not the paper's. The sample table lists about 290,000 distinct CDR3 sequences, 25% to 30% of them with a count of one. The ten largest make up over 25% of the sample.

The chain uses TRBV7-2 and TRBJ2-5, and 9 bases in between align with TRBD2. The last part of the DNA fits TRBJ2-7 better; the J call may be wrong. The receptor was isolated from a woman in her sixties or seventies in good health. The sample was blood. The CDR3 has the sequence CASTGASGTLYEQYF. The DNA reads TGTGCCAGCACCGGGGCTAGCGGGACGCTCTACGAGCAGTACTTC.